Shown below are 4 T cell receptor beta chains from a single sample sequenced in a study of cytomegalovirus exposure and HLA in healthy donors. Both 60 Vbeta primers and 13 Jbeta primers went into the PCR. Profiling relied on immunoSEQ multiplex PCR, and the TCRdb table lists in-frame clones only, not all of them. This table holds over 100,000 clones, roughly 80% found once. Source material: PBMCs. These TCRs come from a woman in her twenties or thirties in good health and CMV-seropositive.

The chain recombines TRBV5-4 with TRBJ2-5, with TRBD2 matching 8 bases. V shed 0 bases and J 4 bases; nucleotides not matched to a gene: 2. The V gene's germline CDR1 is SGHNT and CDR2 YYREEE (reference sequence). The CDR3 runs to 14 residues. The CDR3 DNA reads as TGTGCCAGCAGCTTGGGCGGGGGGTCAGAGACCCAGTACTTC. Translated: CASSLGGGSETQYF.

The chain is built from TRBV27 and TRBJ2-1; TRBD1 matches 10 bases. Germline V gene lookup returns CDR1 MNHEY and CDR2 SMNVEV (reference sequence). The V segment lost 5 bases and the J segment 5 bases; nucleotides outside the gene matches: 12. This CDR3 is 17 amino acids long. CDR3 sequence (DNA): TGTGCCAGCAGTAGATTACTTGGGACAGGGGTTGACAATGAGCAGTTCTTC. Protein product: CASSRLLGTGVDNEQFF.

J is TRBJ1-5 and V is TRBV6-1, with a tentative D call TRBD1 (6 bases). The germline CDR1 and CDR2 sequences are MNHNS and SASEGT. This CDR3 spans 14 amino acids. The V end was cut by 5 bases, the J end by 3 bases, with 11 bases between. The CDR3 sequence is CASSLDRNNQPQHF. Written as DNA, the CDR3 is TGTGCCAGCAGTCTCGACAGGAACAATCAGCCCCAGCATTTT.

The V and J genes are TRBV2 and TRBJ2-2; D perhaps matches TRBD2 (7 bases). This CDR3 contains 14 residues. V was shortened by 7 bases and J by 7 bases, with 16 bases between the two germline ends. Germline loops: CDR1 SNHLY, CDR2 FYNNEI. The CDR3 protein is CASTRGAEGGELFF. The DNA of the CDR3 is TGTGCCAGCACCCGGGGGGCTGAGGGCGGGGAGCTGTTTTTT. Supplemented by reference TRBV2 and TRBJ2-2, the full variable domain reads EPEVTQTPSHQVTQMGQEVILRCVPISNHLYFYWYRQILGQKVEFLVSFYNNEISEKSEIFDDQFSVERPDGSNFTLKIRSTKLEDSAMYFCASTRGAEGGELFFGEGSRLTVL.